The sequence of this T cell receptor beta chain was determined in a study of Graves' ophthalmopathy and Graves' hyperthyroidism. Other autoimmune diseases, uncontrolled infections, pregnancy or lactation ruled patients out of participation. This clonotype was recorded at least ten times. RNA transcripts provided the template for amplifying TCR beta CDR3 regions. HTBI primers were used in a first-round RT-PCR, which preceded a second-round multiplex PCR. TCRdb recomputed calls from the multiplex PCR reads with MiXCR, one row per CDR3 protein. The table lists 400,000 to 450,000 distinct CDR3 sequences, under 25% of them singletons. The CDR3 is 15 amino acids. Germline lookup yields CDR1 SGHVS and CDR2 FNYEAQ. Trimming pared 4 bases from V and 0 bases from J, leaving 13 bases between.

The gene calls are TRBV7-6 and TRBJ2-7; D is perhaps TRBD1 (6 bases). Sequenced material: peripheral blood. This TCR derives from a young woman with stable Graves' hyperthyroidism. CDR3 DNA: TGTGCCAGCAGCTCCCAGGGGTCGATCTCCTACGAGCAGTACTTC. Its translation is CASSSQGSISYEQYF.